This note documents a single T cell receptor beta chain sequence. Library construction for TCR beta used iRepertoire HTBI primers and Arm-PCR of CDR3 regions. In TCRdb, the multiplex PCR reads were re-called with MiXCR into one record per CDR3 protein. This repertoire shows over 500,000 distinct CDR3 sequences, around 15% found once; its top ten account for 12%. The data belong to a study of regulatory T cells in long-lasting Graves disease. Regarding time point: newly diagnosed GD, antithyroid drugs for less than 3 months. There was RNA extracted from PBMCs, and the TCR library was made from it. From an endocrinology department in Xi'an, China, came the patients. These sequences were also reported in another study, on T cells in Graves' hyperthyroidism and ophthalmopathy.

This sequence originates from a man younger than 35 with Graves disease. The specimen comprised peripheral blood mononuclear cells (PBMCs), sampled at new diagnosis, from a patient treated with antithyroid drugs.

CDR3 nucleotide sequence: TGTGCCAGCAGGGGGGCCGGGGAGCTGTTTTTT. Translation gives CASRGAGELFF. The chain combines TRBV9 with TRBJ2-2; D is possibly TRBD1 or TRBD2 (5 bases each). Trimming cost V 5 bases and J 6 bases, with 5 bases left between them. From germline, CDR1 is SGDLS and CDR2 YYNGEE. The CDR3 is made up of 11 amino acids.